The sequence of this T cell receptor (beta chain) was determined in a study of blood T cells in healthy people across ages (dated by TCRdb to the mid-2010s). Background for the entire study: In model experiments, roughly one uniquely barcoded TCR beta cDNA molecule per two T cells was captured by template switching. Using deep sequencing normalized with unique cDNA molecular identifiers, the study measured how TCR beta repertoire diversity changes with age. The donors were divided into four age groups: young (average around 16 years), middle-aged (roughly 42), aged (62) and long-lived (approximately 74). To avoid experimental bias, donors of different ages were spread randomly across the sequencing lanes. The study analyzed two additional independent replicas of 1 million unique cDNA reads from the same blood draw for two donors, one aged 18 to 30 and one aged 80 or older. Study-wide findings and limitations: Estimates of total diversity from one million sequenced T cells were regarded as lower bounds and underestimates. Observed TCR beta diversity per million T cells fell roughly linearly with age, and a significant reduction was already apparent by age around 39. A strong correlation was found between observed TCR beta diversity and the percentage of naive T cells measured by flow cytometry. The CMV infection status of donors was not known, potentially confounding age-related changes in expanded clonotypes. Since profiling was done on bulk unsorted PBMCs, naive and antigen-experienced compartments could not be conclusively compared. Compared with the aged group, more naive CD4+ T cells, fewer expanded clones and increased TCR diversity were shown by the long-lived group, suggesting age selection.

Donors were a few dozen systemically healthy Caucasian individuals from Russia aged roughly 6 to 90 years. Roughly 10 milliliters of peripheral blood were drawn from each donor into EDTA-treated Vacutainer tubes. PBMCs were isolated by Ficoll-Paque density-gradient centrifugation, with at least 6 million obtained per sample. Total RNA, at least 5 micrograms per sample, was extracted from PBMCs with Trizol reagent. The percentages of naive CD45RAhigh/CD27high T cells were determined by flow cytometry on a PBMC aliquot from every donor. The cysteine opens and the phenylalanine closes a CDR3 of 14 amino acids. Just the 42-base CDR3 DNA is kept, in frame starting at base 1. For CDR1 and CDR2, the germline V gene lists MGHRA and YSYEKL. Between the V and J ends, shortened by 1 base and 4 bases respectively, the junction contains 10 bases. This clonotype was found many times. This clone's antigen is unknown. No per-base quality is available; no much larger clone lies one base away.

Library creation used 5' RACE. For sequencing, an Illumina HiSeq 2500 was employed. The second PCR ran for about 6 to 12 cycles and used a J-beta primer mix along with a sample-barcoded 5' primer. Each TCR beta cDNA molecule received a unique molecular identifier from a template-switch 5' adaptor carrying 12 random nucleotides. At least 2.5 million CDR3-containing paired-end reads were obtained from each sample. The Mint cDNA synthesis kit, primed by a TRBC-specific oligonucleotide, was used to synthesize first-strand cDNA from all RNA. Following uracil-DNA glycosylase treatment, a first 18-cycle PCR with universal primers M1SS and BC2_uni_R was performed on all cDNA. In the source study's methods: For normalization, 1 million high-quality reads were randomly selected from each sample, with every read carrying a distinct molecular identifier. Reads sharing molecular identifiers were discarded rather than binned into consensus sequences. MiTCR, run with a Q25 quality threshold and the strictest error-elimination algorithm, handled CDR3 identification, clonotype clustering and error correction. A nonparametric unseen species model with Euler transformation was used to estimate lower-bound total TCR beta diversity. The raw public reads went through TCRdb reprocessing: fastp at Q25, MiXCR clone calling, in-frame beta chains kept. Rows are combined by CDR3 protein, so each entry shows the most common genes and DNA. The V and J calls were determined by TCRdb, not by the authors. The sample records 1.2 million to 1.5 million distinct CDR3 sequences, 40% to 50% of which are singletons. Roughly 8.2% of the sample lies in the top ten.

The chain employs TRBV4-1 and TRBJ1-2, with the identity of the D gene unclear. The source is a woman aged 18-35 years in good health. What was sequenced was blood. The bases read TGCGCCAGCAGCCAAGGCGGAGGGTCCTATGGCTACACCTTC. This translates into CASSQGGGSYGYTF.